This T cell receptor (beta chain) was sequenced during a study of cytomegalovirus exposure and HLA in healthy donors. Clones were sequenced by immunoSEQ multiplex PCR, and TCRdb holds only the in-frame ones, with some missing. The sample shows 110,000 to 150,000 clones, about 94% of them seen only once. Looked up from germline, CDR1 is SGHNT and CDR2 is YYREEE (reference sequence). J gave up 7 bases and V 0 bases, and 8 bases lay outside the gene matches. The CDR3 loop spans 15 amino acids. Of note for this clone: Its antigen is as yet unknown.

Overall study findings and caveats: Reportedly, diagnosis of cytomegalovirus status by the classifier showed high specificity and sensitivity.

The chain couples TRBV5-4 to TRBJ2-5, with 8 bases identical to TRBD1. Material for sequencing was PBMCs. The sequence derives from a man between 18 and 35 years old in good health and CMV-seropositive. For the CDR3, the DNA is TGTGCCAGCAGCTTGGGACAGGGGAGATTGGGGACCCAGTACTTC. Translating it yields CASSLGQGRLGTQYF.